The 11 T cell receptor beta chains below come from one sample, sequenced in a study of regulatory T cells in long-lasting Graves disease. Construction of TCR beta libraries relied on iRepertoire HTBI primers and on Arm-PCR targeting CDR3 regions. MiXCR was run by TCRdb on the multiplex PCR reads, yielding one entry per CDR3 protein. The profile shows more than 400,000 distinct CDR3 sequences, about 17% of them singletons. The time point is: newly diagnosed GD, antithyroid drugs for less than 3 months. Scientists built the TCR library using RNA that was extracted from PBMCs. The sample also formed part of further work on T cells in Graves' hyperthyroidism and ophthalmopathy.

Source: peripheral blood mononuclear cells (PBMCs), taken at new diagnosis, from a patient treated with antithyroid drugs. The receptor source for this set is a woman between 25 and 40 years old with Graves disease.

This clonotype was detected many times. The chain combines TRBV6-1 with TRBJ2-7; 8 nucleotides align to TRBD1. The length of the CDR3 is 13 residues. Germline trimming cut 3 bases from V and 4 bases from J; bases unmatched to any gene: 2. Germline assignment: CDR1 MNHNS and CDR2 SASEGT. The CDR3 nucleotides are TGTGCCAGCAGTGACAGGGGGCTGTACGAGCAGTACTTC. Encoded protein: CASSDRGLYEQYF.

This clonotype has more than one count but fewer than ten. The V call is TRBV7-2, the J call TRBJ2-5; the match to TRBD2 covers 7 bases. The CDR3 has 14 amino acids. J lost 3 bases, V lost 4 bases, and 5 bases had no gene match. Looked up from germline, CDR1 is SGHTA and CDR2 is FQGNSA. CDR3 residues: CASSSGTTKETQYF. CDR3 DNA: TGTGCCAGCAGCTCCGGGACTACGAAAGAGACCCAGTACTTC.

Concerning this clonotype: One base away lies a much larger clone, so this may be a sequencing read error. The chain uses TRBV30 and TRBJ1-2, with D tentatively TRBD1 (5 bases). Germline CDR1 is GTSNPN and CDR2 is SVGIG (reference sequence). V was trimmed by 5 bases and J by 4 bases, leaving 14 bases between them. The CDR3 extends over 13 amino acids. DNA for the CDR3: TGTGCCTGGGGGGCGCCGGACCGCTATGGCTACACCTTC. Translating gives CAWGAPDRYGYTF.

The sample holds a few counts of this clonotype. The junction and the germline gene differ at one end; a read error may be behind it. V and J are TRBV10-3 and TRBJ1-2; 7 bases are a match to TRBD1. This CDR3 is built from 14 residues. Germline V gene sequence: CDR1 ENHRY, CDR2 SYGVKD. The CDR3 region has the DNA TGTGCCATGAGTGGAGGGGGCGGTCGTCATGGCTACACCTTC. It is translated as CAMSGGGGRHGYTF.

About this clonotype: A much larger clone differs from this one at a single base, so this may be a read error. The DNA for the CDR3 is TGTGCCAGCGGTCTCGGACAGGTCGGTGGACAGCCCCAGCATTTT. As protein: CASGLGQVGGQPQHF. This chain joins TRBV6-1 and TRBJ1-5; 7 nucleotides line up with TRBD1. V lost 8 bases to trimming and J lost 7 bases; unmatched junction nucleotides: 14. Germline CDR1 MNHNS, CDR2 SASEGT. The CDR3 sequence is 15 residues long.

This chain joins TRBV19 and TRBJ1-1; unclear D gene. Looked up from germline, CDR1 is LNHDA and CDR2 is SQIVND (reference sequence). V lost 1 base and J lost 8, with 11 bases in between. The CDR3 has 13 residues. The CDR3 region is CASSIGGIREAFF. CDR3 sequence (DNA): TGTGCCAGTAGTATAGGCGGCATACGAGAAGCTTTCTTT. Supplemented by reference TRBV19 and TRBJ1-1, the full variable domain reads DGGITQSPKYLFRKEGQNVTLSCEQNLNHDAMYWYRQDPGQGLRLIYYSQIVNDFQKGDIAEGYSVSREKKESFPLTVTSAQKNPTAFYLCASSIGGIREAFFGQGTRLTVV.

This CDR3 reads CATSAPGPHLFFF. CDR3 in DNA: TGTGCCACCAGTGCCCCTGGGCCTCATCTTTTTTTCTTT. V gene TRBV24-1 combines with J gene TRBJ1-1; no definite D call. This CDR3 has 13 amino acids. CDR1 and CDR2 (germline): KGHDR, SFDVKD. Trimming took off 5 bases at V and 13 bases at J, with 19 bases between the two ends.

This rearrangement joins TRBV4-1 to TRBJ2-1; D is unresolved. The CDR3 is 13 residues long. V was clipped by 2 bases and J by 8 bases, with 10 bases between them. CDR1 is MGHRA and CDR2 is YSYEKL in the germline V gene. This CDR3 is CASSQTVLHEQFF. The CDR3 DNA reads as TGCGCCAGCAGCCAAACAGTACTCCATGAGCAGTTCTTC.

As regards this clonotype: This may be a read error: a much more frequent sequence differs by one nucleotide. The chain combines TRBV20-1 with TRBJ2-2; TRBD1 agrees at 8 bases. CDR1 DFQATT and CDR2 SNEGSKA come from the germline V gene (reference sequence). This CDR3 is built from 14 residues. V lost 1 base, J lost 2 bases, and 0 bases stayed unmatched. CDR3 loop: CSARAGGNTGELFF. The DNA for the CDR3 is TGCAGTGCTAGAGCAGGGGGCAACACCGGGGAGCTGTTTTTT.

This clonotype has more than one count but fewer than ten. The chain recombines TRBV9 with TRBJ1-1, with 8 bases identical to TRBD1. This CDR3 contains 14 residues. Germline V gives CDR1 SGDLS, CDR2 YYNGEE. V lost 3 bases to trimming and J lost 4 bases; unmatched junction nucleotides: 5. The CDR3 reads CASSGRQGITEAFF. The CDR3 bases are TGTGCCAGCAGCGGCCGACAGGGGATCACTGAAGCTTTCTTT.

In its sample, this clonotype was seen many times. This chain links TRBV28 with TRBJ2-1, with D possibly being TRBD2 (6 bases). CDR3 length: 14 amino acids. V was trimmed by 6 bases and J by 4 bases, leaving 13 bases between them. Germline CDR1 MDHEN, CDR2 SYDVKM. The CDR3 nucleotides read TGTGCCAGCAGGCTTCCGGGGACTTACAATGAGCAGTTCTTC. This translates into CASRLPGTYNEQFF.